This T cell receptor (beta chain) is drawn from a study of beta chain features in type 1 diabetes. Study-wide results and limits: VDJ junctions from type 1 diabetes patients carried fewer insertions and larger deletions. People with Type 1 diabetes carried modestly yet significantly shorter TCRB CDR3s in all four CD4+ subsets.

CDR1 and CDR2 from the germline V gene are SGDLS and YYNGEE. V dropped 3 bases and J dropped 5 bases, with 23 bases sitting between them. CDR3 length: 17 amino acids. The whole isolated RNA underwent reverse transcription, so sequencing captured expressed TCRB transcripts. Profiling relied on immunoSEQ multiplex PCR, and the TCRdb table lists in-frame clones only, not all of them. Among 20,000 to 25,000 clones, 69% were seen once, and the ten largest hold 4% to 4.5%. On this clone itself: Antigen specificity is unknown.

The V call is TRBV9, the J call TRBJ2-5, with D possibly TRBD2 on 6 matching bases. The clonotype comes from a man younger than 35 with type 1 diabetes. Sequencing was performed on Tregs from blood. As DNA, the CDR3 is TGTGCCAGCAGCGCCGACCATAAGGGACTCCGCGGGGAGACCCAGTACTTC. This translates into CASSADHKGLRGETQYF.